Listed below are T cell receptor beta chains from one sample, sequenced in a study of control samples from healthy donors and cancer patients. TCRdb's table, derived via immunoSEQ multiplex PCR, lists solely in-frame clones and lacks some. The data hold tens of thousands of clones, with about 83% observed a single time. Sequencing was done on a sample of blood. The receptors shown here come from a man in his fifties or sixties in good health. The CDR3 runs from the conserved cysteine through the conserved F or W. The D gene is left open where the match is weak. Not all rows give a size; the values are once, few, many and, for expanded clones, a class.

TRBD1 . TRBJ1-4 TRBV28 CASSSPGTGGATNEKLFF TGTGCCAGCAGTTCCCCCGGGACAGGGGGTGCAACTAATGAAAAACTGTTTTTT
TRBD1 . TRBJ1-4 TRBV5-4 CASSPTGAGEKLFF TGTGCCAGCAGCCCGACAGGGGCGGGGGAAAAACTGTTTTTT
. few TRBJ2-5 TRBV15 CATSTTGQGETQYF TGTGCCACCAGCACAACAGGGCAGGGAGAGACCCAGTACTTC
. . TRBJ1-1 TRBV9 CASSRGRGEGGAFF TGTGCCAGCAGCCGAGGGCGGGGGGAAGGAGGAGCTTTCTTT
. . TRBJ2-3 TRBV5-1 CASSFMGESGDTQYF TGCGCCAGCAGCTTTATGGGGGAGTCAGGGGATACGCAGTATTTT
TRBD1 . TRBJ1-2 TRBV20-1 CSATTGDGYTF TGCAGTGCAACGACAGGGGACGGCTACACCTTC
. . TRBJ2-5 TRBV6-4 CAYLSGNRVQETQYF TGTGCCTACCTATCCGGAAATAGAGTCCAAGAGACCCAGTACTTC
TRBD1 once TRBJ1-2 TRBV25-1 CASSEGQGYGYTF TGTGCCAGCAGTGAAGGACAGGGGTATGGCTACACCTTC
. . TRBJ1-5 TRBV27 CASRKVGSYGNQPQHF TGTGCCAGCAGAAAAGTAGGGTCTTATGGGAATCAGCCCCAGCATTTT
TRBD1 . TRBJ1-2 TRBV30 CAWSVGTVYGYTF TGTGCCTGGAGTGTAGGGACAGTCTATGGCTACACCTTC
TRBD2 . TRBJ2-2 TRBV20-1 CSASHSLRLAGGELFF TGCAGTGCTAGTCACAGCCTCAGACTAGCGGGCGGGGAGCTGTTTTTT
. . TRBJ2-6 TRBV10-2 CASSESASGANVLTF TGCGCCAGCAGTGAGTCCGCTTCTGGTGCCAACGTCCTGACTTTC
. few TRBJ2-7 TRBV27 CASRSYLLYEQYF TGTGCCAGCAGAAGCTACCTACTCTACGAGCAGTACTTC
TRBD2 . TRBJ2-7 TRBV15 CATSRELGLIYEQYF TGTGCCACCAGCAGAGAATTGGGACTAATCTACGAGCAGTACTTC
TRBD1 . TRBJ1-2 TRBV5-6 CASSSWGTGIYGYTF TGTGCCAGCAGCTCGTGGGGGACAGGGATCTATGGCTACACCTTC
TRBD1 . TRBJ2-7 TRBV2 CASSGQGFSYEQYF TGTGCCAGCAGTGGACAGGGTTTCTCCTACGAGCAGTACTTC
. . TRBJ2-2 TRBV7-2 CASSPEVTGELFF TGTGCCAGCAGCCCCGAAGTCACCGGGGAGCTGTTTTTT
TRBD1 . TRBJ1-2 TRBV5-1 CASSLGDRENYGYTF TGCGCCAGCAGCTTGGGGGACAGGGAAAACTATGGCTACACCTTC